This passage covers 28 T cell receptor beta chains from one sample sequenced in a study of blood T cell repertoires in COVID-19. Clones were sequenced by immunoSEQ multiplex PCR, and TCRdb holds only the in-frame ones, with some missing. The sample holds 150,000 to 200,000 clones, approximately 80% seen once. The sample consisted of peripheral blood. The receptors stem from a human donor in a cohort sampled during active COVID-19.

This rearrangement joins TRBV4-3 to TRBJ2-7; 7 bases are a match to TRBD2. V lost 5 bases and J lost 8; bases outside the gene matches: 12. The CDR3 runs 14 residues. From germline, CDR1 is LGHNA and CDR2 YSLEER. This CDR3 is CASSIGGGITQQYF. CDR3 bases: TGCGCCAGCAGCATTGGGGGGGGAATTACACAGCAGTACTTC.

This clone was picked up one time. This chain links TRBV2 with TRBJ1-2, with D unclear. V lost 1 base and J lost 8, with 14 bases in between. The CDR3 consists of 14 residues. CDR1 SNHLY and CDR2 FYNNEI come from the germline V gene. CDR3 bases: TGTGCCAGCAGTGAAGGTGATGGCAGAAAGGGCTACACCTTC. This sequence encodes CASSEGDGRKGYTF.

This rearrangement joins TRBV5-1 to TRBJ2-3, with D uncertain. Trimming stripped 0 bases from V and 0 bases from J, with 8 bases between. The CDR3 is 15 residues long. CDR1 is SGHRS and CDR2 is YFSETQ in the germline V gene. Here the CDR3 DNA reads TGCGCCAGCAGCTTGGTAGCAGCTAGCACAGATACGCAGTATTTT. Translation: CASSLVAASTDTQYF.

This chain connects TRBV7-2 to TRBJ2-1; 9 positions match TRBD1. This CDR3 is 14 amino acids long. CDR1 and CDR2 (germline): SGHTA, FQGNSA. The V gene end was trimmed by 1 base and the J gene end by 7 bases; junction bases not matched to a gene: 2. Here the CDR3 reads CASSLGTGANEQFF. The CDR3 coding sequence is TGTGCCAGCAGCTTAGGGACAGGGGCTAATGAGCAGTTCTTC. The full variable domain, with the rest looked up from reference TRBV7-2 and TRBJ2-1, is GAGVSQSPSNKVTEKGKDVELRCDPISGHTALYWYRQSLGQGLEFLIYFQGNSAPDKSGLPSDRFSAERTGGSVSTLTIQRTQQEDSAVYLCASSLGTGANEQFFGPGTRLTVL.

This chain links TRBV7-2 with TRBJ2-7; TRBD1 matches at 9 bases. CDR3 length: 15 residues. CDR1 is SGHTA and CDR2 is FQGNSA in the germline V gene. Trimming at V came to 0 bases and at J to 4 bases, leaving 4 bases not matched to a gene. CDR3 sequence: CASSLAGQGTYEQYF. CDR3 nucleotides: TGTGCCAGCAGCTTAGCCGGACAGGGGACTTACGAGCAGTACTTC.

Only one count was recorded for this clone. The chain carries TRBV5-3 and TRBJ2-7; D not resolved. TRBV5-3 is sorted into the ORF group, with uncertain function. The CDR3 has 14 amino acids. Trimming shortened V by 0 bases and J by 2 bases, and 9 bases separated the two germline ends. The CDR3 protein is CARSLELPTYEQYF. DNA of the CDR3: TGTGCCAGAAGCTTGGAACTACCTACCTACGAGCAGTACTTC.

The V and J genes are TRBV3-1 (or the pseudogene TRBV3-2) and TRBJ2-5, with D perhaps matching TRBD2 (5 bases). Germline CDR1 LGHDT, CDR2 YNNKEL (reference sequence). The ends were cut back, 1 base at V and 3 bases at J, with 9 bases in the middle. The CDR3 totals 14 residues. The CDR3 coding sequence is TGTGCCAGCAGCCAAGCTCGGACTGAAGAGACCCAGTACTTC. The encoded protein is CASSQARTEETQYF.

This rearrangement joins TRBV3-1 (or the pseudogene TRBV3-2) to TRBJ1-6; D remains ambiguous. Per the germline V gene, CDR1 is LGHDT and CDR2 is YNNKEL (reference sequence). The CDR3 contains 16 residues. Trimming cost V 4 bases and J 6 bases, with 16 bases left between them. The CDR3 bases are TGTGCCAGCAGCCGAGTCGGAGGGAATGGTAATTCACCCCTCCACTTT. Translation: CASSRVGGNGNSPLHF.

The chain links TRBV5-1 to TRBJ2-7; TRBD1 matches at 8 bases. Germline V CDR1 and CDR2: SGHRS, YFSETQ. The CDR3 contains 14 residues. V was clipped by 3 bases and J by 5 bases; unmatched bases: 7. CDR3 sequence (DNA): TGCGCCAGCAGCTCGCAGGGGGCACGGAACGAGCAGTACTTC. Translated: CASSSQGARNEQYF.

In its sample, this clone was seen once. The chain couples TRBV11-2 to TRBJ2-7; 7 bases map to TRBD1. The CDR3 runs 13 residues. J gave up 5 bases and V 5 bases, and 6 bases lay outside the gene matches. The germline V gene encodes CDR1 SGHAT and CDR2 FQNNGV. CDR3 nucleotide sequence: TGTGCCAGCAGCCCGGGACAGCTACACGAGCAGTACTTC. Translating gives CASSPGQLHEQYF. Filled out from reference TRBV11-2 and TRBJ2-7, the complete variable domain reads EAGVAQSPRYKIIEKRQSVAFWCNPISGHATLYWYQQILGQGPKLLIQFQNNGVVDDSQLPKDRFSAERLKGVDSTLKIQPAKLEDSAVYLCASSPGQLHEQYFGPGTRLTVT.

The chain combines TRBV18 with TRBJ2-7; D uncertain. The CDR3 spans 13 residues. Trimming removed 5 bases from V and 3 bases from J, with 11 bases in between. CDR1 is KGHSH and CDR2 is LQKENI in the germline V gene. CDR3 protein: CASSEVQIYEQYF. The CDR3 nucleotides read TGTGCCAGCTCAGAGGTCCAGATCTACGAGCAGTACTTC.

This chain links TRBV9 with TRBJ2-2, with 8 bases identical to TRBD2. The CDR3 runs to 18 residues. The germline CDR1 and CDR2 sequences are SGDLS and YYNGEE. J was trimmed by 0 bases and V by 4 bases; bases with no gene match: 11. The CDR3 bases are TGTGCCAGCAGCTCCCCTCGGGGGGGGCCGGCGAACACCGGGGAGCTGTTTTTT. It translates to CASSSPRGGPANTGELFF. Looking up the rest from reference TRBV9 and TRBJ2-2 gives the full variable domain: DSGVTQTPKHLITATGQRVTLRCSPRSGDLSVYWYQQSLDQGLQFLIQYYNGEERAKGNILERFSAQQFPDLHSELNLSSLELGDSALYFCASSSPRGGPANTGELFFGEGSRLTVL.

The chain has TRBV30 and TRBJ2-6; a possible D gene is TRBD1 (6 bases). CDR1 is GTSNPN and CDR2 is SVGIG in the germline V gene (reference sequence). Trimming pared 2 bases from V and 0 bases from J, leaving 17 bases between. The CDR3 covers 18 residues. CDR3 sequence: CAWSSRRDILSGANVLTF. The CDR3 bases are TGTGCCTGGAGTTCCCGCCGGGACATCCTCTCTGGGGCCAACGTCCTGACTTTC.

The V and J genes are TRBV10-3 and TRBJ1-1; D call uncertain. Trimming removed 7 bases from V and 1 base from J, with 7 bases in between. Per the germline V gene, CDR1 is ENHRY and CDR2 is SYGVKD. The CDR3 extends over 12 amino acids. This CDR3 reads CAITRGNTEAFF. As DNA, the CDR3 is TGTGCCATCACGCGGGGGAACACTGAAGCTTTCTTT.

This clone was recorded a few times. This chain connects TRBV6-2 or TRBV6-3 to TRBJ2-7; 8 positions agree with TRBD1. Germline CDR1 reads MNHEY; CDR2 reads SVGEGT. The trim removed 4 bases at V and 1 base at J, leaving 9 bases unmatched. The CDR3 runs to 16 residues. CDR3 nucleotides: TGTGCCAGCAGTTTCGAAACAGGGGGATTTTCCTACGAGCAGTACTTC. Protein sequence: CASSFETGGFSYEQYF.

J is TRBJ2-7 and V is TRBV4-3; D not certain. The CDR3 sequence is 15 residues long. Germline CDR1 and CDR2: LGHNA and YSLEER. Trimming pared 0 bases from V and 7 bases from J, leaving 16 bases between. The CDR3 DNA sequence: TGCGCCAGCAGCCAAGACTTGGGCGATTGGTATGAGCAGTACTTC. It encodes CASSQDLGDWYEQYF.

A note on this clone: The junction and the germline gene differ at one end; a read error may be behind it. The rearrangement uses TRBV6-1 and TRBJ1-1; D remains unclear. The CDR3 covers 14 residues. CDR1 MNHNS and CDR2 SASEGT come from the germline V gene. CDR3 nucleotides: TGTGCCAGCAATGAACGGAGCATGAACACTGAAGCTTTCTTT. It codes for CASNERSMNTEAFF.

The chain uses TRBV12-5 and TRBJ2-7; 7 bases agree with TRBD1. After removal of 1 base from V and 4 bases from J, the junction contained 4 bases not matched to a gene. Per germline, CDR1 LGHNT and CDR2 FRNRAP. The CDR3 length is 14 residues. The CDR3 sequence: CASGLGGGGYEQYF. The CDR3 nucleotides are TGTGCTAGTGGTTTGGGAGGGGGCGGTTACGAGCAGTACTTC.

This chain uses TRBV18 with TRBJ2-1; D possibly corresponds to TRBD2 (5 bases). The CDR3 contains 17 residues. V was shortened by 1 base and J by 3 bases, with 16 bases between the two germline ends. Germline loops: CDR1 KGHSH, CDR2 LQKENI. CDR3 coding DNA: TGTGCCAGCTCACCACTGTTTAGGGCCCGGGGCTACAATGAGCAGTTCTTC. It specifies CASSPLFRARGYNEQFF.

This clone occurred once. V is TRBV30 and J is TRBJ1-4; tentatively, D is TRBD1 (6 bases). The CDR3 has 15 amino acids. V was cut by 0 bases and J by 3 bases, with 11 bases left in between. Germline assignment: CDR1 GTSNPN and CDR2 SVGIG (reference sequence). The CDR3 reads CAWSVGAGANEKLFF. The CDR3 nucleotides are TGTGCCTGGAGTGTTGGGGCAGGGGCTAATGAAAAACTGTTTTTT.

This chain connects TRBV7-9 to TRBJ2-4; 12 positions agree with TRBD2. V shed 1 base, J shed 5 bases, and the junction held 6 bases outside the gene matches. The length of the CDR3 is 17 residues. From germline, CDR1 is SEHNR and CDR2 FQNEAQ (reference sequence). CDR3 in amino acids: CASSLGLAGGPQNIQYF. Here the CDR3 DNA reads TGTGCCAGCAGCTTAGGCCTAGCGGGAGGGCCTCAAAACATTCAGTACTTC.

This chain joins TRBV14 and TRBJ1-1; the D is unclear. CDR3 length: 14 residues. Trimming removed 6 bases from V and 1 base from J, with 12 bases in between. Per the germline V gene, CDR1 is SGHDN and CDR2 is FVKESK. In DNA, the CDR3 is TGTGCCAGCAGTGCGGGGAGGACGAACACTGAAGCTTTCTTT. Its translation: CASSAGRTNTEAFF. Full variable domain (missing parts from reference TRBV14 and TRBJ1-1): EAGVTQFPSHSVIEKGQTVTLRCDPISGHDNLYWYRRVMGKEIKFLLHFVKESKQDESGMPNNRFLAERTGGTYSTLKVQPAELEDSGVYFCASSAGRTNTEAFFGQGTRLTVV.

The V and J genes are TRBV6-5 and TRBJ1-2; TRBD1 matches at 8 bases. Germline CDR1 MNHEY, CDR2 SVGAGI. This CDR3 region has 15 residues. J was trimmed by 8 bases and V by 2 bases; bases with no gene match: 10. The DNA of the CDR3 is TGTGCCAGCAGTTACGGGTCCAGGGGGCAGGGCGGCTACACCTTC. The encoded protein is CASSYGSRGQGGYTF.

CDR3 amino acids: CASSSSTGADEQYF. The CDR3, as DNA: TGCGCCAGCAGCAGCTCGACAGGGGCCGACGAGCAGTACTTC. The J gene is TRBJ2-7, the V gene TRBV5-1; 8 bases map to TRBD1. The CDR3 length is 14 residues. The trim removed 4 bases at V and 5 bases at J, leaving 8 bases unmatched. Germline CDR1 and CDR2: SGHRS and YFSETQ.

This clone was counted a single time. The chain couples TRBV5-6 to TRBJ2-7; TRBD2 matches at 12 bases. The CDR3 consists of 15 residues. The V gene's germline CDR1 is SGHDT and CDR2 YYEEEE. Trimming removed 0 bases from V and 2 bases from J; junction bases left unmatched: 0. Written as DNA, the CDR3 is TGTGCCAGCAGCTTGGGACTAGCGGGAGCCTACGAGCAGTACTTC. Translating it yields CASSLGLAGAYEQYF.

J is TRBJ2-7 and V is TRBV4-3; weak D call: TRBD2 (6 bases). CDR1 is LGHNA, CDR2 YSLEER, per germline. There are 14 residues in the CDR3. V shed 1 base and J shed 2 bases, with 9 bases lying between them. This CDR3 is CASSQGSGAYEQYF. The CDR3 nucleotides read TGCGCCAGCAGCCAAGGTTCGGGAGCCTACGAGCAGTACTTC.

The CDR3 DNA sequence: TGTGCCAGCAGCCCCCCAGGGGGCCAAAGCTCCTACGAGCAGTACTTC. Translating it yields CASSPPGGQSSYEQYF. The chain is built from TRBV7-2 and TRBJ2-7; 8 bases are shared with TRBD1. The junction had 9 bases not matched to a gene; V was cut back by 5 bases and J by 0 bases. The V gene's germline CDR1 is SGHTA and CDR2 FQGNSA. The CDR3 loop spans 16 amino acids.

The rearrangement uses TRBV6-6 and TRBJ2-1; D gene ambiguous. Germline V gives CDR1 MNHNY, CDR2 SVGAGI (reference sequence). V was trimmed by 2 bases and J by 6 bases, leaving 8 bases between them. The CDR3 extends over 13 amino acids. The CDR3 reads CASSYGWANEQFF. CDR3 nucleotide sequence: TGTGCCAGCAGTTACGGCTGGGCCAATGAGCAGTTCTTC.